This T cell receptor (beta chain) originates from a study of blood T cells in healthy people across ages. Study-wide points: There was no known CMV status for donors, so expanded clonotype changes were possibly confounded.

Sample-barcoded 5' priming and a J-beta primer mix drove a second PCR of 7 to 11 cycles. TCRdb fed the 5' RACE reads into MiXCR, producing one record per CDR3 protein. Among some 1.5 million distinct CDR3 sequences, approximately 30% were seen once, and the ten largest hold less than 9.5%. This clonotype appeared a single time. Its antigen remains unidentified. Sequencing used blood. This TCR was recovered from a woman in her twenties or thirties in good health.

Here the CDR3 DNA reads TGTGCCAGCAACCACGGGACCCCCCACGAGCAGTACTTC. Protein sequence: CASNHGTPHEQYF. This chain connects TRBV12-3 or TRBV12-4 to TRBJ2-7; TRBD1 or TRBD2 may be the D gene (5 bases each). This CDR3 spans 13 amino acids. V lost 7 bases and J 5 bases, leaving 15 bases between the germline ends.